Following are 14 T cell receptor beta chains from one sample sequenced in a study of blood T cell repertoires in COVID-19. Assay used: immunoSEQ multiplex PCR; TCRdb lists only in-frame clones, some missing. Here the sample spans almost 200,000 clones, around four fifths being singletons. The specimen sequenced was peripheral blood. These receptors were obtained from a man between 60 and 75 years old with COVID-19, enrolled during active disease.

The J gene is TRBJ1-6, the V gene TRBV2, with TRBD1 identical over 9 bases. CDR3 size: 17 residues. Germline V CDR1 and CDR2: SNHLY, FYNNEI. The V gene end was trimmed by 7 bases and the J gene end by 10 bases; junction bases not matched to a gene: 17. CDR3 sequence reads: CASTRDPGGTGFSPLHF. The CDR3 DNA follows: TGTGCCAGCACGCGGGATCCGGGCGGGACAGGGTTCTCACCCCTCCACTTT.

The chain is built from TRBV6-5 and TRBJ2-7; tentative D call: TRBD1 (5 bases). V lost 7 bases, J lost 4 bases, and 14 bases lay in between. Germline V gene sequence: CDR1 MNHEY, CDR2 SVGAGI. The CDR3 covers 13 residues. CDR3 sequence reads: CASNSQGSYEQYF. The CDR3 region has the DNA TGTGCCAGCAATAGTCAGGGCTCTTACGAGCAGTACTTC.

The DNA for the CDR3 is TGTGCCAGCAGCCCTCAACAGGGACTAAGTGAGCAGTTCTTC. Translation: CASSPQQGLSEQFF. The rearrangement joins TRBV9 to TRBJ2-1; a weak D match, TRBD2 (7 bases). The CDR3 is made up of 14 amino acids. Trimming left V 4 bases short and J 9 bases short, with 17 bases between. Germline CDR1 and CDR2: SGDLS and YYNGEE. The full variable domain, rest sourced from reference TRBV9 and TRBJ2-1, is DSGVTQTPKHLITATGQRVTLRCSPRSGDLSVYWYQQSLDQGLQFLIQYYNGEERAKGNILERFSAQQFPDLHSELNLSSLELGDSALYFCASSPQQGLSEQFFGPGTRLTVL.

This sequence joins TRBV2 and TRBJ1-5; D is uncertain. Germline V gene data show CDR1 as SNHLY and CDR2 as FYNNEI. The CDR3 spans 15 residues. The V end was cut by 1 base, the J end by 5 bases, with 12 bases between. CDR3 DNA sequence: TGTGCCAGCAGTGAAGGGGAGGGAAACTATCAGCCCCAGCATTTT. Protein product: CASSEGEGNYQPQHF.

This rearrangement joins TRBV19 to TRBJ2-5, with 8 positions matching TRBD1. V dropped 8 bases and J dropped 5; count of bases not matched to a gene: 10. This CDR3 has 14 residues. CDR1 LNHDA and CDR2 SQIVND come from the germline V gene (reference sequence). The CDR3 sequence is CASGTGGTGETQYF. DNA of the CDR3: TGTGCCAGTGGTACAGGGGGGACAGGCGAGACCCAGTACTTC.

CDR3 loop: CASSRGEAGELFF. The CDR3 DNA follows: TGTGCCAGCAGCAGGGGAGAGGCCGGGGAGCTGTTTTTT. The rearrangement links TRBV6-5 to TRBJ2-2, with D possibly matching TRBD1 (6 bases). Germline CDR1 MNHEY, CDR2 SVGAGI. With 6 bases removed from V and 6 bases from J, the gap between germline ends came to 11 bases. This CDR3 is built from 13 residues.

The CDR3 DNA reads as TGTGCCAGCAGCCGACTAGCGTTAAACACAGATACGCAGTATTTT. Translating it yields CASSRLALNTDTQYF. The chain couples TRBV11-2 to TRBJ2-3, with TRBD2 matching over 8 bases. The CDR3 has 15 amino acids. The V gene's germline CDR1 is SGHAT and CDR2 FQNNGV. V shed 5 bases and J 2 bases; nucleotides not matched to a gene: 6.

This sequence joins TRBV7-3 and TRBJ2-1, with D hard to call. Germline CDR1 SGHTA, CDR2 FQGTGA. Trimming removed 0 bases at V and 8 bases at J, with 11 bases between. CDR3 size: 14 residues. In nucleotides, the CDR3 is TGTGCCAGCAGCTTAACGAGTCGAGCCCATGAGCAGTTCTTC. Its translation: CASSLTSRAHEQFF. Drawing the rest from reference TRBV7-3 and TRBJ2-1, the complete variable domain is GAGVSQTPSNKVTEKGKYVELRCDPISGHTALYWYRQSLGQGPEFLIYFQGTGAADDSGLPNDRFFAVRPEGSVSTLKIQRTERGDSAVYLCASSLTSRAHEQFFGPGTRLTVL.

V and J are TRBV5-5 and TRBJ1-6; D is unclear. Trimming shortened V by 4 bases and J by 5 bases, and 10 bases separated the two germline ends. This CDR3 comprises 14 residues. Germline lookup yields CDR1 SGHKS and CDR2 YYEKEE (reference sequence). For the CDR3, the DNA is TGTGCCAGCAGCCGTAATACAAATAATTCACCCCTCCACTTT. Translating gives CASSRNTNNSPLHF.

V and J are TRBV29-1 and TRBJ1-1; tentative D call: TRBD1 (5 bases). V was shortened by 4 bases and J by 0 bases, with 6 bases between the two germline ends. Germline CDR1 is SQVTM and CDR2 is ANQGSEA. The length of the CDR3 is 12 residues. Here the CDR3 DNA reads TGCAGCGTTGGACAGATGAACACTGAAGCTTTCTTT. Amino acid sequence: CSVGQMNTEAFF.

V gene TRBV18 combines with J gene TRBJ1-2; the match to TRBD1 covers 7 bases. Germline V lookup: CDR1 KGHSH, CDR2 LQKENI. V lost 3 bases, J lost 4 bases, and 5 bases stayed unmatched. The CDR3 spans 14 residues. The CDR3 nucleotides are TGTGCCAGCTCACCCCAGACAGGGAGCTATGGCTACACCTTC. Encoded protein: CASSPQTGSYGYTF.

This clone was observed a few times. The chain is built from TRBV29-1 and TRBJ2-1; D remains ambiguous. Germline CDR1 reads SQVTM; CDR2 reads ANQGSEA. V was trimmed by 1 base and J by 0 bases, leaving 13 bases between them. CDR3 size: 16 residues. CDR3 residues: CSVEGHHRVSYNEQFF. DNA for the CDR3: TGCAGCGTTGAAGGACACCACCGTGTCTCCTACAATGAGCAGTTCTTC.

The chain carries TRBV7-9 and TRBJ2-7, with 7 bases identical to TRBD1. V lost 3 bases and J lost 2; bases outside the gene matches: 4. CDR1 SEHNR and CDR2 FQNEAQ come from the germline V gene (reference sequence). The CDR3 is 14 residues long. This CDR3 is CASSFGTATYEQYF. CDR3 in DNA: TGTGCCAGCAGCTTTGGGACAGCTACCTACGAGCAGTACTTC.

V is TRBV28 and J is TRBJ1-4; TRBD1 aligns across 9 bases. The CDR3 spans 15 residues. V dropped 6 bases and J dropped 5; count of bases not matched to a gene: 7. Germline V gene lookup returns CDR1 MDHEN and CDR2 SYDVKM. The CDR3: CASRLQGAINEKLFF. The CDR3 DNA sequence: TGTGCCAGCAGGCTACAGGGGGCGATAAATGAAAAACTGTTTTTT.